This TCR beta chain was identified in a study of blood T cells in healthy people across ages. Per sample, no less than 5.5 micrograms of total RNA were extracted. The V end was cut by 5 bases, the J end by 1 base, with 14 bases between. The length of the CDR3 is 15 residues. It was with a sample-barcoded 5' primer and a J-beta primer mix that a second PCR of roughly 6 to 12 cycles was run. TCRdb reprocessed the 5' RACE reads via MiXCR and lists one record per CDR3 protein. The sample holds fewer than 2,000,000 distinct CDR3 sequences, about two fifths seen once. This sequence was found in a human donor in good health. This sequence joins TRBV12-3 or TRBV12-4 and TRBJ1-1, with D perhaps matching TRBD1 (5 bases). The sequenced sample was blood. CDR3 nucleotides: TGTGCCAGCAGTGCCCGCAGGGTAGGGAACACTGAAGCTTTCTTT. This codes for CASSARRVGNTEAFF.